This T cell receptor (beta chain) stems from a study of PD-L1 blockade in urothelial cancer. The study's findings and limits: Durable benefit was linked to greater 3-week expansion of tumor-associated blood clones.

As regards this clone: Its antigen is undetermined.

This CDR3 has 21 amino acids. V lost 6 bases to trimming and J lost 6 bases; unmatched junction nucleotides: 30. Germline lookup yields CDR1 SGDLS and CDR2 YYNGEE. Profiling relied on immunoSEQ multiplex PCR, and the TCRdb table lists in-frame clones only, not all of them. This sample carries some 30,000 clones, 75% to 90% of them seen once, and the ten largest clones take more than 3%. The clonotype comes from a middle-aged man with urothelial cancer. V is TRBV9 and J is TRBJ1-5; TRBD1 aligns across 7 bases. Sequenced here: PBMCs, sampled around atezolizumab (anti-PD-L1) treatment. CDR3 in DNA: TGTGCCAGCACCGAAGAAACCGGGACAGATTTTGTTTTGTCGCAAGGTCAGCCCCAGCATTTT. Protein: CASTEETGTDFVLSQGQPQHF. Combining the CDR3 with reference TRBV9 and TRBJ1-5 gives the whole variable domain DSGVTQTPKHLITATGQRVTLRCSPRSGDLSVYWYQQSLDQGLQFLIQYYNGEERAKGNILERFSAQQFPDLHSELNLSSLELGDSALYFCASTEETGTDFVLSQGQPQHFGDGTRLSIL.